The rows below give T cell receptor beta chains drawn from one sample of a study of T cell responses to AZD1222 COVID-19 vaccine. Libraries were prepared by immunoSEQ multiplex PCR; TCRdb keeps only in-frame clonotypes and omits some of them. The repertoire has around 130,000 clones, 70% to 90% of them found once; the top ten carry 3%. Material: peripheral blood, obtained 28 days after the second AZD1222 dose. Receptors were obtained from an adult who received the AZD1222 COVID-19 vaccine. The CDR3 runs from the conserved cysteine through the conserved F or W. A D gene is named only where the DNA matches it firmly. Expanded clones are given a class, and other clones once, few, many or no size at all.

J: TRBJ1-4
size: -
V: TRBV7-2
D: -
CDR3: CASSPSGATNEKLFF
DNA: TGTGCCAGCAGCCCAAGCGGGGCAACTAATGAAAAACTGTTTTTT

J: TRBJ2-7
size: -
V: TRBV11-3
D: TRBD1
CDR3: CASRIQGSGEQYF
DNA: TGTGCCAGCAGGATACAGGGGTCTGGCGAGCAGTACTTC

J: TRBJ1-2
size: -
V: TRBV11-3
D: -
CDR3: CASSAREAGYTF
DNA: TGTGCCAGCAGCGCTAGGGAGGCTGGCTACACCTTC

J: TRBJ2-5
size: few
V: TRBV25-1
D: TRBD1
CDR3: CASSGTGTGIETQYF
DNA: TGTGCCAGCAGTGGCACCGGGACAGGGATAGAGACCCAGTACTTC

J: TRBJ2-5
size: -
V: TRBV7-2
D: TRBD1
CDR3: CASRFTGVETQYF
DNA: TGTGCCAGCAGATTTACAGGGGTCGAGACCCAGTACTTC

J: TRBJ2-7
size: -
V: TRBV7-9
D: -
CDR3: CAGGRRGPPYEQYF
DNA: TGTGCCGGGGGGCGGAGGGGCCCTCCCTACGAGCAGTACTTC

J: TRBJ1-1
size: -
V: TRBV11-2
D: -
CDR3: CASSRPTSLVAEAFF
DNA: TGTGCCAGCAGCAGACCTACAAGTTTAGTCGCTGAAGCTTTCTTT

J: TRBJ1-5
size: -
V: TRBV30
D: TRBD1
CDR3: CAWSPQGAVNQPQHF
DNA: TGTGCCTGGAGTCCTCAGGGGGCGGTCAATCAGCCCCAGCATTTT

J: TRBJ2-1
size: -
V: TRBV11-3
D: TRBD1
CDR3: CASSLGDSEQFF
DNA: TGTGCCAGCAGCTTAGGGGACAGTGAGCAGTTCTTC

J: TRBJ1-1
size: -
V: TRBV6-1
D: -
CDR3: CASSGLERHVGGTEAFF
DNA: TGTGCCAGCAGTGGCCTCGAACGGCATGTCGGAGGCACTGAAGCTTTCTTT

J: TRBJ2-7
size: once
V: TRBV25-1
D: -
CDR3: CASSDRVYEQYF
DNA: TGTGCCAGCAGTGATAGGGTCTACGAGCAGTACTTC

J: TRBJ1-1
size: -
V: TRBV10-3
D: -
CDR3: CAISESTNTEAFF
DNA: TGTGCCATCAGTGAGTCAACGAACACTGAAGCTTTCTTT

J: TRBJ1-4
size: -
V: TRBV27
D: TRBD1
CDR3: CASSSGQDMAKLFF
DNA: TGTGCCAGCAGTTCCGGACAGGATATGGCAAAACTGTTTTTT

J: TRBJ1-2
size: -
V: TRBV7-3
D: TRBD1
CDR3: CASSSGTGEGYTF
DNA: TGTGCCAGCAGCTCAGGAACAGGGGAAGGCTACACCTTC